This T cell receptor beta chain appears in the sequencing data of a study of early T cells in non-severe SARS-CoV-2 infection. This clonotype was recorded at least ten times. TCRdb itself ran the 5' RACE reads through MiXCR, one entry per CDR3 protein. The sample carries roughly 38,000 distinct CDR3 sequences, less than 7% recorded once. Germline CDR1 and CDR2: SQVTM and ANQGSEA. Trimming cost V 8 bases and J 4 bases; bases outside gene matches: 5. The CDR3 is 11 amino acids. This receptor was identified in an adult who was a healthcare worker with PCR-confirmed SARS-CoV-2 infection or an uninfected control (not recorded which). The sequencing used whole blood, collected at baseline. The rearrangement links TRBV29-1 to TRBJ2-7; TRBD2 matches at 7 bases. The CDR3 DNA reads TGCAGCTGCGGGGGAGGGTACGAGCAGTACTTC. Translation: CSCGGGYEQYF.